What follows describes a single T cell receptor (beta chain). The record originates from a study of blood T cell repertoires in COVID-19. Study-level information: Both acute and convalescent COVID-19 samples were obtained from the United States, Italy and Spain. Sources were T cells, B-cell-depleted T cells, or PBMCs; the material itself was cDNA or gDNA.

Under the authors' procedure: Estimated nucleated cell counts came from reference gene primer amplification. Sequenced by immunoSEQ multiplex PCR; TCRdb stores in-frame clones only, minus some. That table furnishes V, J and clone size, whereas the DNA furnished D and trimming. Seen here are some 150,000 clones, 88% observed once, and the top ten hold more than 2%. CDR3 size: 15 residues. V was clipped by 4 bases and J by 3 bases; unmatched bases: 9. In germline, CDR1 is SGDLS, CDR2 YYNGEE. The clonotype was recovered from a woman between 65 and 79 years old with acute or convalescent COVID-19. The sequencing input was peripheral blood. The chain combines TRBV9 with TRBJ2-5; 7 bases are a match to TRBD1. The CDR3: CASSLRQGAEETQYF. The CDR3 bases are TGTGCCAGCAGCTTAAGACAGGGAGCTGAAGAGACCCAGTACTTC.